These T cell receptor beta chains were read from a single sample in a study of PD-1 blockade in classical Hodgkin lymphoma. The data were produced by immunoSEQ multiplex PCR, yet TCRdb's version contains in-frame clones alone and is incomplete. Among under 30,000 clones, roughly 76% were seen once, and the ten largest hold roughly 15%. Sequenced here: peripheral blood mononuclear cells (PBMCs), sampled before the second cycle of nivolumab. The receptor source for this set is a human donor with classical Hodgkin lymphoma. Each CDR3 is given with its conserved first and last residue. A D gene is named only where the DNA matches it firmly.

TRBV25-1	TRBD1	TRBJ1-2	CASQPTGSFSNYGYTF
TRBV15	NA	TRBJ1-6	CATSRETVDSPLHF
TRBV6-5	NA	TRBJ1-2	CASTSGPPGGYTF
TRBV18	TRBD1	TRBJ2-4	CASSPDREIQYF
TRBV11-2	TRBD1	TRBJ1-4	CASSLEAGGNEKLFF
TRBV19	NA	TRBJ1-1	CASSHVENTEAFF
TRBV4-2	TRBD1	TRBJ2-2	CASSRQGAGAGELFF
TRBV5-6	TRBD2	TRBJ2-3	CASSLAVAGGSTDTQYF
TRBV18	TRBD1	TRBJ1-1	CASSPGQAGLNTEAFF
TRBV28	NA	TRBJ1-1	CASSLSRRATEAFF
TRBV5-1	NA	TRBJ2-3	CASSWTGADTQYF
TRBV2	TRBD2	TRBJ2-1	CASSPSGGRTYNEQFF
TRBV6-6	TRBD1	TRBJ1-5	CASSLMTGATNQPQHF
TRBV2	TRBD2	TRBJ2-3	CASCRLAGTDTQYF
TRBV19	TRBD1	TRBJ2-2	CASSFGTGVNTGELFF
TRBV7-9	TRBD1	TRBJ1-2	CASRGPQGADYGYTF
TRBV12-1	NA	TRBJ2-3	CASSRGAVTDTQYF
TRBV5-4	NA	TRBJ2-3	CASSFVGGGSTDTQYF
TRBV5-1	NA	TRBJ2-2	CASSVRAGTGELFF
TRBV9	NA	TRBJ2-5	CASSVGLARQETQYF
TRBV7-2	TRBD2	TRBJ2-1	CASSLEGTRGSEQFF
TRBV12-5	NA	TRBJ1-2	CASGPERVDF
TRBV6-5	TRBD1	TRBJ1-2	CASSYSRTGGFYGYTF
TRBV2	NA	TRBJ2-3	CASRFLGGRGDTQYF
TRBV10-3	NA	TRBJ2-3	CALGGRRADTQYF
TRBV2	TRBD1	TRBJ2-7	CASRRQPGTGKSEQYF
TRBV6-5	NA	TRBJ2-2	CASTLRGPGTGELFF
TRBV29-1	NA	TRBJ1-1	CSGGGHQNTEAFF
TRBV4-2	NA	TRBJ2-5	CASSQWTRTHGETQYF
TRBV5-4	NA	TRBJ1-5	CASSLGGDSNQPQHF
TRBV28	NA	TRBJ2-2	CASSPRRLRKLGAGELFF
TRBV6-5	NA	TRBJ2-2	CASSYSPLILTGELFF
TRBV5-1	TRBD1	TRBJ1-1	CASSRGTGSTSTEAFF
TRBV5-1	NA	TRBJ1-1	CASSLRGGNTEAFF
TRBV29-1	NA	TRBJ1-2	CSVGQGNYGYTF
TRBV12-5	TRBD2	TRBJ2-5	CASGTGLAVQETQYF
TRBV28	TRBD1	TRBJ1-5	CASSLGQERNQPQHF
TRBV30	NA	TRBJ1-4	CAWSLDRATNEKLFF
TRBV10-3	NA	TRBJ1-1	CAISLGTNTEAFF